This TCR beta chain comes out of a study of CD8 T cells in Susac syndrome. Study-wide results and limits: Individuals included in the TCR sequencing and HLA analysis were acknowledged by the study to be relatively few in number.

Worth noting for this clonotype: No antigen is known for it.

The RNA, about 0.45 to 1 ug, was put through reverse transcription using random hexamers. The TCR beta CDR3 was amplified by immunoSEQ multiplex PCR across 54 Vbeta, 13 Jbeta. TCRdb fed the immunoSEQ multiplex PCR reads into MiXCR, producing one record per CDR3 protein. The table lists around 170,000 distinct CDR3 sequences, around 90% of them singletons, with approximately 0.075% in the top ten. TCR beta from blood CD8+ and CD4+ T cells was sequenced. Controls were drawn from healthy donors and were matched for age and sex. The J segment lost 2 bases and the V segment lost 6 bases, leaving 5 bases of the junction unmatched. The CDR3 is 14 residues long. Germline assignment: CDR1 MDHEN and CDR2 SYDVKM.

This receptor was taken from a human donor in good health. The chain recombines TRBV28 with TRBJ2-7, with 9 nucleotides matching TRBD2. The sample comprised CD4+ T cells from PBMCs. CDR3 bases: TGTGCCAGCAGCGAGACTAGCGGCGCCTACGAGCAGTACTTC. This gives the protein CASSETSGAYEQYF.